These 23 T cell receptor beta chains were all obtained from the same sample, sequenced in a study of cytomegalovirus exposure and HLA in healthy donors. The PCR was carried out with 60 Vbeta primers and 13 Jbeta primers. Assay: immunoSEQ multiplex PCR; the TCRdb copy retains only in-frame clones and omits some. The specimen's table records 95,000 to 150,000 clones. Sequencing used PBMCs. The source of these receptors is a man between 18 and 35 years old in good health and CMV-seronegative.

The chain has TRBV13 and TRBJ2-7, with D uncertain. Germline CDR1 PRHDT, CDR2 FYEKMQ (reference sequence). V was cut by 5 bases and J by 0 bases, with 20 bases left in between. CDR3 length: 17 residues. The CDR3 DNA is TGTGCCAGCAGCCGGAGAGGCGGCGGAACCCACTCCTACGAGCAGTACTTC. Amino acid sequence: CASSRRGGGTHSYEQYF.

The rearrangement joins TRBV5-1 to TRBJ1-1; D ambiguous. The V end was cut by 0 bases, the J end by 5 bases, with 11 bases between. The CDR3 totals 14 residues. The V gene's germline CDR1 is SGHRS and CDR2 YFSETQ. CDR3 nucleotide sequence: TGCGCCAGCAGCTTGGGACATCACTTTACTGAAGCTTTCTTT. Protein sequence: CASSLGHHFTEAFF.

CDR3 amino acids: CASRHTSNNEQYF. The CDR3 coding sequence is TGTGCCAGCAGGCATACTAGCAATAACGAGCAGTACTTC. The J gene is TRBJ2-7, the V gene TRBV6-5; maybe TRBD2 (6 bases). This CDR3 comprises 13 residues. Trimming took off 6 bases at V and 5 bases at J, with 14 bases between the two ends. Germline V lookup: CDR1 MNHEY, CDR2 SVGAGI.

This rearrangement joins TRBV28 to TRBJ1-2, with D maybe TRBD1 (6 bases). The CDR3 is 15 residues long. Germline lookup yields CDR1 MDHEN and CDR2 SYDVKM. Trimming shortened V by 5 bases and J by 6 bases, and 19 bases separated the two germline ends. CDR3 in amino acids: CASSPSIDRNHGYTF. The DNA of the CDR3 is TGTGCCAGCAGTCCGTCAATCGACAGGAACCATGGCTACACCTTC.

V is TRBV2 and J is TRBJ1-1; no reliable D call. This CDR3 has 13 amino acids. The germline gives CDR1 SNHLY, CDR2 FYNNEI. V was clipped by 10 bases and J by 6 bases, with 18 bases between them. The CDR3 region has the DNA TGTGCCAACCTAGCACAAAGAAGAGCTGAAGCTTTCTTT. Translation gives CANLAQRRAEAFF.

V usage is TRBV10-1 and J usage is TRBJ2-1, with 12 bases identical to TRBD1. Germline CDR1 WNHNN, CDR2 SYGVQD (reference sequence). Trimming took 8 bases from V and 6 from J; bases not matched to a gene: 8. This CDR3 comprises 15 residues. This CDR3 is CASGHGTGGSNEQFF. In DNA form, the CDR3 reads TGCGCCAGCGGGCACGGGACAGGGGGCTCCAATGAGCAGTTCTTC.

Here the CDR3 reads CASSEVIAAGGGEQYF. The CDR3 nucleotides are TGTGCCAGCAGTGAAGTGATCGCAGCGGGAGGAGGCGAGCAGTACTTC. This chain connects TRBV2 to TRBJ2-7; TRBD2 agrees at 9 bases. J was trimmed by 6 bases and V by 1 base; bases with no gene match: 10. The CDR3 has 16 residues. Germline assignment: CDR1 SNHLY and CDR2 FYNNEI.

The chain joins TRBV21-1 to TRBJ2-2; TRBD2, the table's D call, was not compared with the DNA. TRBV21-1 is flagged as a pseudogene. This CDR3 has 16 residues. The CDR3 nucleotides are TGTGCCAGCAGCAGTCGGGGGGACGCGAACACCGGGGAGCTGTTTTTT. As protein: CASSSRGDANTGELFF.

J is TRBJ1-1 and V is TRBV5-4; D gene uncertain. Germline V CDR1 and CDR2: SGHNT, YYREEE (reference sequence). The V end lost 0 bases, the J end lost 1 base, and 10 bases lay between the germline ends. The CDR3 is made up of 15 amino acids. CDR3 DNA sequence: TGTGCCAGCAGCTTGGACCTCCGCGGGAACACTGAAGCTTTCTTT. Translation: CASSLDLRGNTEAFF.

The V call is TRBV7-9, the J call TRBJ2-4; weak D call: TRBD1 (5 bases). V was cut by 4 bases and J by 0 bases, with 13 bases left in between. The CDR3 spans 16 residues. Germline-derived CDR1 and CDR2 are SEHNR and FQNEAQ (reference sequence). The CDR3 coding sequence is TGTGCCAGCAGCTCAAGACAGCAACTAGCCAAAAACATTCAGTACTTC. Protein: CASSSRQQLAKNIQYF. The whole variable domain, remainder taken from reference TRBV7-9 and TRBJ2-4, is DTGVSQNPRHKITKRGQNVTFRCDPISEHNRLYWYRQTLGQGPEFLTYFQNEAQLEKSRLLSDRFSAERPKGSFSTLEIQRTEQGDSAMYLCASSSRQQLAKNIQYFGAGTRLSVL.

The chain carries TRBV10-1 and TRBJ2-2; the D is unclear. CDR1 WNHNN and CDR2 SYGVQD come from the germline V gene (reference sequence). The V end lost 0 bases, the J end lost 8 bases, and 16 bases lay between the germline ends. The CDR3 is 16 amino acids. The CDR3 protein is CASSESNMARVGELFF. The CDR3 coding sequence is TGCGCCAGCAGTGAGTCGAATATGGCCCGGGTTGGGGAGCTGTTTTTT.

This rearrangement joins TRBV18 to TRBJ1-2; D not certain. The V gene's germline CDR1 is KGHSH and CDR2 LQKENI. CDR3 length: 11 residues. Trimming pared 7 bases from V and 5 bases from J, leaving 8 bases between. CDR3 DNA sequence: TGTGCCAGCTGGGAGGGTTATGGCTACACCTTC. Translation gives CASWEGYGYTF.

The chain employs TRBV15 and TRBJ2-7, with TRBD2 as a possible D gene (6 bases). Germline lookup yields CDR1 LNHNV and CDR2 YYDKDF (reference sequence). The CDR3 runs 16 residues. V was clipped by 0 bases and J by 0 bases, with 12 bases between them. This chain's CDR3 is CATSRDFGGTSYEQYF. Written as DNA, the CDR3 is TGTGCCACCAGCAGAGATTTTGGGGGGACCTCCTACGAGCAGTACTTC.

The chain uses TRBV6-5 and TRBJ1-1, with D maybe TRBD1 (6 bases). CDR3 length: 16 amino acids. Between the trimmed V and J ends, which lost 2 bases and 3 bases, there was a span of 16 bases. Germline CDR1 MNHEY, CDR2 SVGAGI. CDR3 in amino acids: CASSYPPTGSDTEAFF. CDR3 nucleotides: TGTGCCAGCAGTTACCCACCGACAGGTAGCGACACTGAAGCTTTCTTT.

The rearrangement links TRBV9 to TRBJ1-2; the match to TRBD1 covers 7 bases. The CDR3 totals 14 residues. Germline V gene lookup returns CDR1 SGDLS and CDR2 YYNGEE. V trimming: 0 bases; J trimming: 4 bases; junction bases outside the gene matches: 3. For the CDR3, the DNA is TGTGCCAGCAGCGTAGAACAGGGGAGCTATGGCTACACCTTC. Translated: CASSVEQGSYGYTF.

This sequence joins TRBV19 and TRBJ2-7, with TRBD1 as a possible D gene (5 bases). This CDR3 contains 14 residues. The germline V and J ends were trimmed by 4 bases and 1 base, with 11 bases remaining between them. Germline lookup yields CDR1 LNHDA and CDR2 SQIVND (reference sequence). The CDR3, as DNA: TGTGCCAGTAGTAGATCAGGGCCGTCCTACGAGCAGTACTTC. Protein: CASSRSGPSYEQYF.

The chain uses TRBV10-1 and TRBJ2-2, with 10 bases lining up with TRBD2. The CDR3 extends over 16 amino acids. The J segment lost 5 bases and the V segment lost 0 bases, leaving 3 bases of the junction unmatched. From germline, CDR1 is WNHNN and CDR2 SYGVQD (reference sequence). CDR3 nucleotide sequence: TGCGCCAGCAGTGAGTCACTAGCGGGACAAACCGGGGAGCTGTTTTTT. It yields the protein CASSESLAGQTGELFF.

The V gene is TRBV6-5, the J gene TRBJ1-1; possibly TRBD1 for D (5 bases). This CDR3 comprises 15 residues. Germline assignment: CDR1 MNHEY and CDR2 SVGAGI. With 2 bases removed from V and 0 bases from J, the gap between germline ends came to 10 bases. The CDR3 DNA reads as TGTGCCAGCAGTTACGGGGGACTCATGAACACTGAAGCTTTCTTT. It codes for CASSYGGLMNTEAFF.

V and J are TRBV4-1 and TRBJ1-4, with TRBD1 matching 9 bases. Trimming cost V 3 bases and J 8 bases; bases outside gene matches: 7. Germline CDR1 and CDR2: MGHRA and YSYEKL. CDR3 length: 15 residues. CDR3 region: CASSQTGTGWEKLFF. The CDR3 region has the DNA TGCGCCAGCAGCCAGACCGGGACAGGGTGGGAAAAACTGTTTTTT.

V gene TRBV9 combines with J gene TRBJ2-3; 9 bases fit TRBD1. Germline trimming cut 0 bases from V and 3 bases from J; bases unmatched to any gene: 5. Germline-derived CDR1 and CDR2 are SGDLS and YYNGEE. The CDR3 contains 16 residues. This chain's CDR3 is CASSVAATGGTDTQYF. As DNA, the CDR3 is TGTGCCAGCAGCGTAGCGGCGACAGGGGGGACAGATACGCAGTATTTT. The full variable domain, completed using reference TRBV9 and TRBJ2-3, is DSGVTQTPKHLITATGQRVTLRCSPRSGDLSVYWYQQSLDQGLQFLIQYYNGEERAKGNILERFSAQQFPDLHSELNLSSLELGDSALYFCASSVAATGGTDTQYFGPGTRLTVL.

The chain recombines TRBV7-6 with TRBJ2-7; D ambiguous. The CDR3 runs to 15 residues. Trimming shortened V by 5 bases and J by 2 bases, and 16 bases separated the two germline ends. Germline CDR1 reads SGHVS; CDR2 reads FNYEAQ. The CDR3 bases are TGTGCCAGCAGCACCCTTGGCCAATCCACCTACGAGCAGTACTTC. Protein: CASSTLGQSTYEQYF.

This sequence joins TRBV5-6 and TRBJ2-5; TRBD1 is a possible D gene (5 bases). TRBJ2-7 explains the end of the DNA better; the J call may be wrong. CDR1 and CDR2 from the germline V gene are SGHDT and YYEEEE. The CDR3 covers 13 residues. In nucleotides, the CDR3 is TGTGCCAGCAGCTGGGGTTCAGGGTTCGAGCAGTACTTC. Amino acids: CASSWGSGFEQYF.

J is TRBJ2-7 and V is TRBV6-5; 7 nucleotides align to TRBD1. This CDR3 is 12 amino acids long. V shed 5 bases, J shed 7 bases, and the junction held 5 bases outside the gene matches. Germline CDR1 MNHEY, CDR2 SVGAGI. DNA of the CDR3: TGTGCCAGCAGTGTGGACAGGCGGGAGCAGTACTTC. Translating it yields CASSVDRREQYF.